This T cell receptor (beta chain) was documented in a study of T cells in Graves' hyperthyroidism and ophthalmopathy. Study findings and constraints: Blood also held most thyroid clonotypes expanded beyond 0.001.

This CDR3 is built from 18 residues. In germline, CDR1 is MNHNS, CDR2 SASEGT. Trimming shortened V by 0 bases and J by 0 bases, and 12 bases separated the two germline ends. Diagnosing involved the use of clinical symptoms, serum thyroxine and TRAb, thyroid ultrasound and orbital computed tomography. Notes on this clonotype: Antigen specificity is unknown.

Amplification of TCR beta CDR3 regions used RNA as the template. HTBI primers drove first-round RT-PCR of the TCR CDR3. TCRdb re-derived calls from the multiplex PCR reads in MiXCR, one entry per CDR3 protein. The sample contains hundreds of thousands of distinct CDR3 sequences, about 20% of which appear only once. The V gene is TRBV6-1, the J gene TRBJ1-6; D not resolved. The origin of this receptor is a man aged 25 to 45 with Graves' ophthalmopathy. The sequencing sample was made of blood. CDR3 bases: TGTGCCAGCAGTGAAGCCCACACGCCGAGCTCCTATAATTCACCCCTCCACTTT. It is translated as CASSEAHTPSSYNSPLHF.